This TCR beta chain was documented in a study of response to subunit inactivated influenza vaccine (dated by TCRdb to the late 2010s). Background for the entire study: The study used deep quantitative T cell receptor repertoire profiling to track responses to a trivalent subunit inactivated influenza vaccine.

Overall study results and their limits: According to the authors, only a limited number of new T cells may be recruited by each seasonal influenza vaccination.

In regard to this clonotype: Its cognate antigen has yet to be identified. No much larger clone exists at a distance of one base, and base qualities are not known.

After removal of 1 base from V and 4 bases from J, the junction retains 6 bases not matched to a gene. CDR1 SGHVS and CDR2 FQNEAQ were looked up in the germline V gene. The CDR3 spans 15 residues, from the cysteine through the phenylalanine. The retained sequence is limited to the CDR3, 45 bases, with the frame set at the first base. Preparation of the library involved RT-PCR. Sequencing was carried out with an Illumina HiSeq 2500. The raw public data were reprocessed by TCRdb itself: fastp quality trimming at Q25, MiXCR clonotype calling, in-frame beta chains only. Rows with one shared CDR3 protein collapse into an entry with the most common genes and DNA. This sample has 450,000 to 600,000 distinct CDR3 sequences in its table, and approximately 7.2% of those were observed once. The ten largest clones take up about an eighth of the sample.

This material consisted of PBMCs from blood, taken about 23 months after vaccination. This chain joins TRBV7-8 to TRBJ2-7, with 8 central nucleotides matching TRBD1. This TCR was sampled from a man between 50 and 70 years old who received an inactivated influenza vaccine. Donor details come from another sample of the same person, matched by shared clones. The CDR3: CASSLGSRGLYEQYF. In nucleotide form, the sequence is TGTGCCAGCAGCTTAGGTTCCAGGGGGCTATACGAGCAGTACTTC.